These T cell receptor beta chains were read from a single sample in a study of a mutant IDH1 vaccine in newly diagnosed glioma. Generated by immunoSEQ multiplex PCR, the TCRdb table keeps only in-frame clones and is missing some. This sample yields about 94,000 clones, of which over 85% are seen a single time; around 0.73% belongs to the top ten. These receptors' targets are unknown. The sample here was PBMCs, taken from a glioma patient whose treatment included an IDH1 peptide vaccine. The receptors were sampled from a woman between 50 and 59 years old with glioma. CDR3s include the opening cysteine and the closing phenylalanine or tryptophan. The D gene is left open where the match is weak. Only some rows state a clone size, as once, few, many or a class for expanded clones.

>NA|16|TRBD2|TRBJ2-3|TRBV30
CAWSVGTSGSRGRQYF
TGTGCCTGGAGTGTGGGGACTAGCGGGAGTCGGGGCAGGCAGTATTTT
>few|15|NA|TRBJ2-7|TRBV10-3
CAISSRTASSYEQYF
TGTGCCATCAGCAGCAGGACAGCAAGCTCCTACGAGCAGTACTTC
>NA|16|TRBD2|TRBJ2-7|TRBV5-6
CASSLWSSGRIYEQYF
TGTGCCAGCAGCTTGTGGTCTAGCGGGAGAATTTACGAGCAGTACTTC
>NA|12|NA|TRBJ1-2|TRBV28
CASSMGVYGYTF
TGTGCCAGCAGTATGGGAGTCTATGGCTACACCTTC
>NA|14|NA|TRBJ2-2|TRBV27
CASSWQGSLGELFF
TGTGCCAGCAGTTGGCAGGGTTCCCTCGGGGAGCTGTTTTTT
>NA|15|NA|TRBJ2-5|TRBV5-1
CASSLGGSLRETQYF
TGCGCCAGCAGCTTAGGTGGGAGCCTACGGGAGACCCAGTACTTC
>NA|15|NA|TRBJ2-1|TRBV5-1
CASSLGMSSYNEQFF
TGCGCCAGCAGCTTGGGAATGAGCTCCTACAATGAGCAGTTCTTC
>NA|15|NA|TRBJ2-1|TRBV10-3
CAIKSPSSGYNEQFF
TGTGCCATCAAGTCTCCCTCGTCGGGATACAATGAGCAGTTCTTC
>NA|12|NA|TRBJ1-1|TRBV2
CASSEDYTEAFF
TGTGCCAGCAGTGAAGACTACACTGAAGCTTTCTTT
>once|12|NA|TRBJ1-4|TRBV10-3
CAISVLGEKLFF
TGTGCCATCAGTGTCCTGGGGGAAAAACTGTTTTTT
>NA|14|NA|TRBJ2-7|TRBV27
CASSFSDSHAERYF
TGTGCCAGCAGTTTCAGCGACTCTCATGCCGAGCGGTACTTC
>NA|13|NA|TRBJ2-5|TRBV28
CASSLYPSETQYF
TGTGCCAGCAGTTTATACCCAAGTGAGACCCAGTACTTC
>few|13|NA|TRBJ2-7|TRBV2
CASSDSRSYEQYF
TGTGCCAGCAGTGACAGTCGCTCCTACGAGCAGTACTTC
>NA|15|TRBD1|TRBJ1-5|TRBV11-3
CASSSTGEGNQPQHF
TGTGCCAGCAGCTCGACAGGGGAGGGTAATCAGCCCCAGCATTTT
>NA|13|NA|TRBJ2-1|TRBV7-3
CASSPLGGNEQFF
TGTGCCAGCAGCCCCCTGGGAGGTAATGAGCAGTTCTTC
>NA|18|NA|TRBJ2-2|TRBV7-2
CASSLDESRLSNTGELFF
TGTGCCAGCAGCTTAGATGAGTCGCGGCTATCGAACACCGGGGAGCTGTTTTTT
>NA|13|TRBD1|TRBJ1-1|TRBV19
CASKGQGSTEAFF
TGTGCCAGTAAGGGACAGGGGAGCACTGAAGCTTTCTTT
>NA|15|NA|TRBJ2-7|TRBV4-2
CASSQDLSGVGEQYF
TGTGCCAGCAGCCAAGATCTTTCAGGGGTCGGAGAGCAGTACTTC
>NA|14|NA|TRBJ1-2|TRBV28
CASSLRGGGYGYTF
TGTGCCAGCAGTTTAAGGGGGGGAGGCTATGGCTACACCTTC
>NA|14|TRBD1|TRBJ2-1|TRBV10-3
CAIRSGTGGNEQFF
TGTGCCATCAGATCAGGGACAGGGGGCAATGAGCAGTTCTTC
>NA|18|NA|TRBJ2-7|TRBV5-4
CASQADPTGKPAIDEQYF
TGTGCCAGCCAAGCCGATCCCACAGGGAAACCGGCCATCGACGAGCAGTACTTC
>NA|13|NA|TRBJ2-7|TRBV28
CASVPGTAYEQYF
TGTGCCAGCGTTCCCGGGACGGCCTACGAGCAGTACTTC
>NA|16|TRBD2|TRBJ2-2|TRBV5-1
CASTPGLAGVTGELFF
TGCGCCAGCACCCCCGGACTAGCGGGAGTCACCGGGGAGCTGTTTTTT
>NA|13|NA|TRBJ2-7|TRBV7-9
CASSSQASYEQYF
TGTGCCAGCAGCTCGCAGGCGAGCTACGAGCAGTACTTC
>NA|14|TRBD1|TRBJ1-6|TRBV2
CASTRDRNNSPLHF
TGTGCCAGCACGCGGGACAGAAATAATTCACCCCTCCACTTT
>NA|13|NA|TRBJ2-3|TRBV7-9
CASSPAVWGGLGF
TGTGCCAGCAGCCCAGCCGTTTGGGGGGGGCTAGGATTT
>once|15|NA|TRBJ2-5|TRBV7-2
CASSRPGRGQETQYF
TGTGCCAGCAGCCGTCCAGGGCGCGGGCAAGAGACCCAGTACTTC
>NA|18|NA|TRBJ2-7|TRBV10-3
CAISEDPARAQEYYEQYF
TGTGCCATCAGTGAGGACCCCGCAAGGGCCCAGGAATACTACGAGCAGTACTTC
>NA|16|TRBD1|TRBJ1-4|TRBV5-1
CASSSGQGATNEKLFF
TGCGCCAGCAGCTCGGGACAGGGGGCAACTAATGAAAAACTGTTTTTT
>NA|19|TRBD2|TRBJ2-3|TRBV4-1
CASSRGLAGGPFRADTQYF
TGCGCCAGCAGCCGGGGACTAGCGGGAGGGCCATTCCGCGCAGATACGCAGTATTTT
>NA|13|NA|TRBJ2-2|TRBV6-4
CASSDSDSGELFF
TGTGCCAGCAGTGACTCGGACTCCGGGGAGCTGTTTTTT
>NA|15|NA|TRBJ1-1|TRBV5-4
CASSLGTGLNTEAFF
TGTGCCAGCAGCTTGGGTACAGGGCTGAACACTGAAGCTTTCTTT
>few|16|NA|TRBJ2-2|TRBV5-1
CASSLGGSSNTGELFF
TGCGCCAGCAGCTTAGGAGGAAGCTCGAACACCGGGGAGCTGTTTTTT
>NA|12|NA|TRBJ2-7|TRBV29-1
CSVENASYEQYF
TGCAGCGTTGAGAATGCCTCCTACGAGCAGTACTTC
>NA|15|TRBD2|TRBJ2-3|TRBV7-3
CASSPWTSGIDTQYF
TGTGCCAGCAGCCCGTGGACTAGCGGGATTGATACGCAGTATTTT
>once|14|NA|TRBJ1-1|TRBV27
CASSLSWGNTEAFF
TGTGCCAGCAGTTTATCATGGGGGAACACTGAAGCTTTCTTT
>NA|15|NA|TRBJ2-7|TRBV28
CASSIGRVDSYEQYF
TGTGCCAGCAGTATAGGACGGGTTGACTCCTACGAGCAGTACTTC